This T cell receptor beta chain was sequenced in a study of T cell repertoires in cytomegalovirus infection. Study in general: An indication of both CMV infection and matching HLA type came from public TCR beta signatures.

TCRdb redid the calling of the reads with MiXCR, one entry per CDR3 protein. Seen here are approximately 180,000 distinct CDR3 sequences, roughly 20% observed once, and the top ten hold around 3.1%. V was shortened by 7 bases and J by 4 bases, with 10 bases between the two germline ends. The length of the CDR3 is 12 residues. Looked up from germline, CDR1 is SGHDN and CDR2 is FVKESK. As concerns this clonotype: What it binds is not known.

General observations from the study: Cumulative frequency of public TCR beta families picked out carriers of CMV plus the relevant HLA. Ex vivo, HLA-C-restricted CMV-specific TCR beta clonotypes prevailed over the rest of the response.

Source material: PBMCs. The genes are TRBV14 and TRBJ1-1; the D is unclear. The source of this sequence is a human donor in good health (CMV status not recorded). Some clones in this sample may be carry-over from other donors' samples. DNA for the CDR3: TGTGCCAGCACCCCGGACGGCACTGAAGCTTTCTTT. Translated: CASTPDGTEAFF.